Described below is a single TCR beta chain sequence and its context. The data are from a study of human T cells and chemical hapten exposure. Each CDR3 protein gets one entry after TCRdb re-called the RACE reads with MiXCR. The sample has some 91,000 distinct CDR3 sequences, 25% to 30% seen once. The CDR3 spans 21 residues. The ends lost 0 bases at V and 0 bases at J; junction bases unmatched: 11. Looked up from germline, CDR1 is LGHNA and CDR2 is YSLEER. The time point: patch test 3, about 24 weeks after DPC sensitization. Treatment denoted: therapeutic diphenylcyclopropenone sensitization with weekly scalp DPC.

This sample comprised whole blood, obtained in connection with sensitization to the hapten diphenylcyclopropenone (DPC). This TCR derives from a man in his forties with alopecia areata. Some clones in this sample may be carry-over from other donors' samples. The V call is TRBV4-3, the J call TRBJ2-3; 14 bases are shared with TRBD2. Here the CDR3 DNA reads TGCGCCAGCAGCCAAGATCGGACTAGCGGGAGGAAGAGGTCTAGCACAGATACGCAGTATTTT. Residues: CASSQDRTSGRKRSSTDTQYF.